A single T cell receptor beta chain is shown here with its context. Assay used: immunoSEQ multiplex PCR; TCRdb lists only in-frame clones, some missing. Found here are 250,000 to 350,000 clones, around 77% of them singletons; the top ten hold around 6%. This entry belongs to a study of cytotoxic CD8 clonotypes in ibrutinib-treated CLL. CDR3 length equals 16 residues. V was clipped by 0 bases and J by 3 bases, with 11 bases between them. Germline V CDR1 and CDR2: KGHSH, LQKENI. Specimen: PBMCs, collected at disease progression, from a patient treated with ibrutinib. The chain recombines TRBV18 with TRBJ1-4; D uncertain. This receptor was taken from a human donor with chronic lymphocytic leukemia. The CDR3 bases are TGTGCCAGCTCACCACCGTCGGGGAATTCTAATGAAAAACTGTTTTTT. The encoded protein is CASSPPSGNSNEKLFF.